The T cell receptor beta chain described here comes from a study listed by TCRdb under 2016. The CDR3 runs 12 amino acids, cysteine and phenylalanine included. The DNA shown is the 36-base CDR3, in frame from base 1. At the junction V is shortened by 7 bases and J by 9 bases; bases outside the gene matches: 6. CDR1 and CDR2 are read off the germline V gene (reference sequence) as LGHDT and YNNKEL. As regards this clonotype: Its antigen is unknown. No much larger clone is present one base from it, and per-base qualities are unavailable.

The method was RT-PCR. The sequencer was an Illumina MiSeq. The public reads were reprocessed in TCRdb via fastp at Q25 and MiXCR, keeping in-frame beta chains. Identical CDR3 protein sequences are pooled into one entry, listed with their most common genes and DNA. A total of more than 600,000 distinct CDR3 sequences appear in this sample, 13% to 15% of them only once. 3.6% of the sample is in the top ten clones. The sequencing sample was made of memory CD4+ T cells from blood. The V and J segments used are TRBV3-1 and TRBJ2-1; a stretch of 7 junction bases matches TRBD1. This TCR came from a female donor in good health, serving as a healthy control. The nucleotide sequence reads TGTGCCAGCACACAGGGGTTCACTGAGCAGTTCTTC. This encodes CASTQGFTEQFF.